The 17 T cell receptor beta chains below all came from one sample that was sequenced in a study of cytomegalovirus exposure and HLA in healthy donors (TCRdb year 2017). Libraries were made using the immunoSEQ multiplex PCR assay. The multiplex PCR relied on a mix of 60 forward primers for TCR Vbeta segments and 13 reverse primers for TCR Jbeta segments. What TCRdb holds here is the immuneACCESS table cut down to in-frame rearrangements. Part of the clones is not present; checked against another copy, under half of the missing clones reflect an unresolved V gene, and the others are unexplained. The sample contains 200,000 to 250,000 clones, about 85% of them found a single time. The ten largest make up roughly 1.3% of the sample. The sample consisted of PBMCs. The source of these receptors is a human donor in good health.

The genes are TRBV7-2 and TRBJ2-7, with D unclear. Germline assignment: CDR1 SGHTA and CDR2 FQGNSA. V gave up 4 bases and J gave up 1 base, with 5 bases separating them. This CDR3 spans 12 amino acids. The CDR3 reads CASSSHSYEQYF. CDR3 in DNA: TGTGCCAGCAGCTCCCATTCCTACGAGCAGTACTTC.

The rearrangement links TRBV10-3 to TRBJ1-2; 8 positions agree with TRBD1. From germline, CDR1 is ENHRY and CDR2 SYGVKD. This CDR3 is built from 16 residues. The V segment lost 4 bases and the J segment 0 bases; nucleotides outside the gene matches: 7. The CDR3 sequence is CAISGQGTDSNYGYTF. The DNA for the CDR3 is TGTGCCATCAGTGGACAGGGGACGGACTCTAACTATGGCTACACCTTC.

Note on this clone: Within the sample, other DNA sequences also encode this same CDR3. This sequence joins TRBV13 and TRBJ2-7; TRBD2 agrees at 10 bases. CDR3 length equals 14 residues. Per the germline V gene, CDR1 is PRHDT and CDR2 is FYEKMQ (reference sequence). Trimming at V came to 6 bases and at J to 2 bases, leaving 4 bases not matched to a gene. The CDR3 nucleotides read TGTGCCAGCAGATCAACTAGCGGGACCTACGAGCAGTACTTC. Protein sequence: CASRSTSGTYEQYF.

V and J are TRBV14 and TRBJ2-2; the D gene is possibly TRBD2 (6 bases). This CDR3 has 12 residues. Trimming cost V 4 bases and J 7 bases, with 7 bases left between them. Per the germline V gene, CDR1 is SGHDN and CDR2 is FVKESK. The DNA of the CDR3 is TGTGCCAGCAGCCCGGAGGGCGGGGAGCTGTTTTTT. Translated: CASSPEGGELFF.

This chain uses TRBV5-1 with TRBJ2-5; 10 positions match TRBD1. V gave up 4 bases and J gave up 0 bases; unmatched junction bases: 0. The length of the CDR3 is 14 residues. The germline gives CDR1 SGHRS, CDR2 YFSETQ. The CDR3 nucleotides are TGCGCCAGCAGCGGGACAGGGGACCAAGAGACCCAGTACTTC. Its translation: CASSGTGDQETQYF.

The V and J genes are TRBV15 and TRBJ2-7; D is uncertain. CDR3 size: 16 residues. Trimming cost V 1 base and J 4 bases, with 17 bases left between them. Germline CDR1 LNHNV, CDR2 YYDKDF (reference sequence). Here the CDR3 DNA reads TGTGCCACCAGCAGAGGCGCCGCCCAGACTCATTACGAGCAGTACTTC. This translates into CATSRGAAQTHYEQYF.

Here the CDR3 DNA reads TGTGCCAGCAGCTTAGCCCCAGGGAGGAACGAAAAACTGTTTTTT. Translated, it gives CASSLAPGRNEKLFF. The chain recombines TRBV7-9 with TRBJ1-4, with D perhaps matching TRBD1 (5 bases). This CDR3 comprises 15 residues. CDR1 SEHNR and CDR2 FQNEAQ come from the germline V gene (reference sequence). Trimming took 0 bases from V and 8 from J, leaving 13 bases between them.

The chain joins TRBV9 to TRBJ2-1; TRBD2 might be the D (6 bases). CDR1 is SGDLS, CDR2 YYNGEE, per germline. Trimming left V 0 bases short and J 3 bases short, with 13 bases between. The CDR3 is made up of 16 amino acids. The CDR3 spells CASSVVGGDHYNEQFF. In DNA, the CDR3 is TGTGCCAGCAGCGTAGTCGGGGGAGACCACTACAATGAGCAGTTCTTC.

The V gene is TRBV2, the J gene TRBJ1-1; weak D call: TRBD1 (6 bases). The V and J ends lost 5 bases and 8 bases respectively, with 9 bases between them. The CDR3 contains 11 residues. CDR1 is SNHLY, CDR2 FYNNEI, per germline. The CDR3 DNA reads TGTGCCAGCAGTTTTCAGGGGGAAGCTTTCTTT. Translating gives CASSFQGEAFF.

V usage is TRBV6-5 and J usage is TRBJ1-1; 8 bases agree with TRBD1. The J segment lost 8 bases and the V segment lost 6 bases, leaving 5 bases of the junction unmatched. The CDR3 is made up of 12 amino acids. Germline V gene data show CDR1 as MNHEY and CDR2 as SVGAGI. The CDR3 DNA sequence: TGTGCCAGCAGGACGGGGGACAGGGAAGCTTTCTTT. It codes for CASRTGDREAFF.

In DNA form, the CDR3 reads TGTGCCAGCAGCCTGACTAGCGGGAGGTCCTACGAGCAGTACTTC. Translated, it gives CASSLTSGRSYEQYF. This chain links TRBV5-4 with TRBJ2-7; 13 nucleotides align to TRBD2. The J segment lost 1 base and the V segment lost 4 bases, leaving 2 bases of the junction unmatched. This CDR3 is built from 15 residues. Germline V gene sequence: CDR1 SGHNT, CDR2 YYREEE (reference sequence).

The rearrangement joins TRBV7-3 to TRBJ2-3; 8 bases line up with TRBD1. The CDR3 length is 14 residues. CDR1 and CDR2 (germline): SGHTA, FQGTGA. V lost 3 bases, J lost 2 bases, and 1 base stayed unmatched. The DNA of the CDR3 is TGTGCCAGCAGCTTGACAGGGGTCACAGATACGCAGTATTTT. This encodes CASSLTGVTDTQYF.

This rearrangement joins TRBV5-1 to TRBJ2-1; D unclear. Germline CDR1 and CDR2: SGHRS and YFSETQ. Trimming removed 0 bases at V and 10 bases at J, with 11 bases between. The CDR3 is 13 residues long. CDR3 sequence: CASSLAPLAEQFF. The CDR3 region has the DNA TGCGCCAGCAGCTTGGCCCCTTTAGCCGAGCAGTTCTTC.

The rearrangement links TRBV2 to TRBJ2-5; 11 bases are shared with TRBD2. Germline-derived CDR1 and CDR2 are SNHLY and FYNNEI. The junction had 11 bases not matched to a gene; V was cut back by 7 bases and J by 4 bases. The CDR3 loop spans 16 amino acids. The CDR3 DNA reads TGTGCCAGCACCGACGGGGCTAGCGGGAGGCGAGAGACCCAGTACTTC. This translates into CASTDGASGRRETQYF.

The chain uses TRBV9 and TRBJ2-7; 9 positions match TRBD2. V gave up 0 bases and J gave up 6 bases; unmatched junction bases: 10. This CDR3 is 16 amino acids long. Germline V CDR1 and CDR2: SGDLS, YYNGEE. For the CDR3, the DNA is TGTGCCAGCAGCGTAGAAGGTAGCGGGAGCTACGGCGAGCAGTACTTC. This gives the protein CASSVEGSGSYGEQYF.

V is TRBV5-6 and J is TRBJ2-7; no definite D call. V dropped 2 bases and J dropped 4 bases, with 7 bases sitting between them. The germline gives CDR1 SGHDT, CDR2 YYEEEE. The length of the CDR3 is 12 residues. The chain's CDR3 is CASSFTVYEQYF. The CDR3 DNA reads TGTGCCAGCAGCTTTACGGTTTACGAGCAGTACTTC.

V and J are TRBV18 and TRBJ2-7; 13 nucleotides line up with TRBD2. Germline trimming cut 3 bases from V and 3 bases from J; bases unmatched to any gene: 23. The V gene's germline CDR1 is KGHSH and CDR2 LQKENI. This CDR3 is 22 amino acids long. Here the CDR3 DNA reads TGTGCCAGCTCACCTAGCAGGGACAGGGCTTCGGCGACTAGCGGGAGGAGCTACGAGCAGTACTTC. The encoded protein is CASSPSRDRASATSGRSYEQYF. Filled out from reference TRBV18 and TRBJ2-7, the complete variable domain reads NAGVMQNPRHLVRRRGQEARLRCSPMKGHSHVYWYRQLPEEGLKFMVYLQKENIIDESGMPKERFSAEFPKEGPSILRIQQVVRGDSAAYFCASSPSRDRASATSGRSYEQYFGPGTRLTVT.